The 8 T cell receptor beta chains presented below share a single source sample, sequenced in a study of T cell responses to AZD1222 COVID-19 vaccine. Repertoires were generated with immunoSEQ multiplex PCR, while TCRdb's copy carries only in-frame clones and drops some. Of around 99,000 clones detected, more than 80% appear once; the ten largest clones hold approximately 12%. Sequencing was performed on peripheral blood, taken on day 0 of AZD1222 vaccination. These receptors were collected from an adult in good health.

V usage is TRBV15 and J usage is TRBJ2-1, with D perhaps matching TRBD2 (6 bases). Trimming left V 1 base short and J 3 bases short, with 10 bases between. Germline lookup yields CDR1 LNHNV and CDR2 YYDKDF (reference sequence). The CDR3 has 15 residues. Here the CDR3 reads CATSRVADHYNEQFF. Here the CDR3 DNA reads TGTGCCACCAGCAGAGTAGCGGACCACTACAATGAGCAGTTCTTC.

The chain recombines TRBV15 with TRBJ1-2, with D unclear. In germline, CDR1 is LNHNV, CDR2 YYDKDF (reference sequence). The CDR3 runs to 11 residues. Trimming removed 6 bases from V and 6 bases from J, with 8 bases in between. CDR3 sequence: CATRATDGYTF. The CDR3, as DNA: TGTGCCACCAGGGCTACGGATGGCTACACCTTC.

V and J are TRBV19 and TRBJ2-1; 12 nucleotides align to TRBD2. V lost 5 bases and J lost 1; bases outside the gene matches: 0. Germline CDR1 LNHDA, CDR2 SQIVND (reference sequence). The CDR3 spans 15 residues. The CDR3 bases are TGTGCCAGTAGTCTAGCGGGGGGGTCCTACAATGAGCAGTTCTTC. The encoded protein is CASSLAGGSYNEQFF.

V usage is TRBV9 and J usage is TRBJ2-7; TRBD2 agrees at 8 bases. V lost 2 bases, J lost 4 bases, and 11 bases stayed unmatched. The germline CDR1 and CDR2 sequences are SGDLS and YYNGEE. CDR3 length: 16 residues. CDR3 loop: CASSVGTSGNLYEQYF. Here the CDR3 DNA reads TGTGCCAGCAGCGTGGGTACTAGCGGAAATTTATACGAGCAGTACTTC.

The J gene is TRBJ1-2, the V gene TRBV5-1; 7 bases match TRBD1. CDR3 size: 14 residues. The germline CDR1 and CDR2 sequences are SGHRS and YFSETQ. With 3 bases clipped from V and 7 bases from J, the junction kept 9 bases outside the gene matches. The CDR3 DNA reads as TGCGCCAGCAGCTGGAGGCAGGGGGGATCTGGCTACACCTTC. As protein: CASSWRQGGSGYTF.

In regard to this clone: This sample also contains other DNA sequences that code for the same CDR3. The genes are TRBV9 and TRBJ2-3; D not resolved. V lost 0 bases and J 0 bases, leaving 5 bases between the germline ends. The germline gives CDR1 SGDLS, CDR2 YYNGEE. The CDR3 sequence is 14 residues long. The CDR3 nucleotides read TGTGCCAGCAGCGTAGGACCTAGCACAGATACGCAGTATTTT. Residues: CASSVGPSTDTQYF.

The chain recombines TRBV24-1 with TRBJ2-3; unclear D gene. Germline CDR1 reads KGHDR; CDR2 reads SFDVKD. V lost 5 bases, J lost 5 bases, and 4 bases lay in between. CDR3 size: 11 residues. The chain's CDR3 is CATSVGDTQYF. Here the CDR3 DNA reads TGTGCCACCAGTGTGGGAGATACGCAGTATTTT.

The chain uses TRBV23-1 and TRBJ2-2; possibly TRBD2 for D (6 bases). TRBV23-1 is identified as an open reading frame with a role that is uncertain. V lost 4 bases and J 7 bases, leaving 28 bases between the germline ends. This CDR3 region has 19 residues. The CDR3 coding sequence is TGCGCCAGCAGTCGGTCTCGGGGGATCCGGGATTCTCTCAGCGGGGAGCTGTTTTTT. It translates to CASSRSRGIRDSLSGELFF.